A single sample is the source of the 13 T cell receptor beta chains below, sequenced in a study of T cell repertoires in cytomegalovirus infection. In TCRdb, the reads were re-called with MiXCR into one record per CDR3 protein. The sample contains nearly 650,000 distinct CDR3 sequences, about 24% of which appear only once. Sequencing input: CD8+ T cells from PBMCs. Receptors originate from a human donor in good health (CMV status not recorded). Some clones in this sample may be carry-over from other donors' samples.

The chain carries TRBV28 and TRBJ2-2; tentative D call: TRBD2 (6 bases). The CDR3 sequence is 14 residues long. Trimming took 5 bases from V and 7 from J, leaving 14 bases between them. Germline V gene sequence: CDR1 MDHEN, CDR2 SYDVKM. The CDR3 loop is CASSPVGGYGELFF. CDR3 DNA sequence: TGTGCCAGCAGTCCCGTTGGGGGGTACGGGGAGCTGTTTTTT.

This clonotype was seen many times. The germline gene is not matched at one end of the junction; a read error may be the cause. V usage is TRBV12-3 or TRBV12-4 and J usage is TRBJ2-1, with D unresolved. CDR3 length: 13 residues. The CDR3 DNA reads as TGTGCCAGCCTTGGGCCCTCCAACAATGAGCAGTTCTTC. This sequence encodes CASLGPSNNEQFF.

The V and J genes are TRBV25-1 and TRBJ2-5, with 8 positions matching TRBD1. This CDR3 is built from 14 residues. Germline CDR1 reads MGHDK; CDR2 reads SYGVNS. The V segment lost 3 bases and the J segment 4 bases; nucleotides outside the gene matches: 4. CDR3 loop: CASSDGQGGETQYF. CDR3 coding DNA: TGTGCCAGCAGTGACGGACAGGGCGGAGAGACCCAGTACTTC.

This clonotype was seen at least ten times. The chain uses TRBV12-3 or TRBV12-4 and TRBJ2-7; 8 positions match TRBD1. V dropped 3 bases and J dropped 0; count of bases not matched to a gene: 7. The CDR3 sequence is 16 residues long. CDR3 nucleotides: TGTGCCAGCAGTTTTGGGACAGGCAAAAGCTCCTACGAGCAGTACTTC. Translated: CASSFGTGKSSYEQYF.

The chain employs TRBV20-1 and TRBJ2-1, with D perhaps matching TRBD1 (6 bases). Looked up from germline, CDR1 is DFQATT and CDR2 is SNEGSKA (reference sequence). Trimming took off 5 bases at V and 0 bases at J, with 14 bases between the two ends. This CDR3 contains 15 residues. CDR3 sequence reads: CSAPLDRSSYNEQFF. The CDR3 DNA reads TGCAGTGCTCCCCTCGACAGGAGCTCCTACAATGAGCAGTTCTTC.

At least ten counts were recorded for this clonotype. The V and J genes are TRBV12-3 or TRBV12-4 and TRBJ2-4, with a weak D call TRBD1 (5 bases). V was clipped by 5 bases and J by 6 bases, with 8 bases between them. The CDR3 is made up of 12 amino acids. The CDR3 loop reads CASSLDRNIQYF. The CDR3 region has the DNA TGTGCCAGCAGTCTTGACAGAAACATTCAGTACTTC.

There are a few counts of this clonotype. V is TRBV29-1 and J is TRBJ2-3; the D gene is possibly TRBD2 (6 bases). Germline-derived CDR1 and CDR2 are SQVTM and ANQGSEA. The V gene lost 5 bases and the J gene lost 2 bases, with 11 bases spanning the gap. The CDR3 is made up of 13 amino acids. The CDR3 here is CSVLRENTDTQYF. The CDR3 DNA sequence: TGCAGCGTTCTCCGGGAGAACACAGATACGCAGTATTTT.

This sequence joins TRBV14 and TRBJ1-1; D gene uncertain. The CDR3 loop spans 13 amino acids. CDR1 and CDR2 (germline): SGHDN, FVKESK. Trimming removed 0 bases at V and 9 bases at J, with 11 bases between. In nucleotides, the CDR3 is TGTGCCAGCAGCCAAGATGCGCGAGACCAAGCTTTCTTT. Translation: CASSQDARDQAFF.

This clonotype occurred a few times. This chain connects TRBV28 to TRBJ1-1, with TRBD1 matching over 7 bases. V lost 5 bases and J lost 4; bases outside the gene matches: 4. Germline lookup yields CDR1 MDHEN and CDR2 SYDVKM. The CDR3 runs 13 residues. The CDR3 loop reads CASSPGQLTEAFF. The DNA of the CDR3 is TGTGCCAGCAGTCCGGGACAGCTCACTGAAGCTTTCTTT.

With respect to this clonotype: A junction end diverges from the germline sequence, so it may reflect a read error. The chain is built from TRBV7-6 and TRBJ2-2; possible D gene TRBD1, 5 bases. There are 15 residues in the CDR3. Germline CDR1 SGHVS, CDR2 FNYEAQ. In DNA, the CDR3 is TGTGCCAGCAGCCCAAAAGGGGAAGATACCGAGGAGCTGTTTTTT. It yields the protein CASSPKGEDTEELFF.

This clonotype was seen only a few times. The chain is built from TRBV20-1 and TRBJ1-4, with a possible D match to TRBD1 (6 bases). The CDR3 contains 14 residues. Germline assignment: CDR1 DFQATT and CDR2 SNEGSKA (reference sequence). Trimming stripped 6 bases from V and 2 bases from J, with 13 bases between. Written as DNA, the CDR3 is TGCAGTGCCCCCCGACAGGCCACTAATGAAAAACTGTTTTTT. Its translation: CSAPRQATNEKLFF.

The genes are TRBV29-1 and TRBJ1-1; D is perhaps TRBD1 (5 bases). The length of the CDR3 is 10 residues. Trimming took 6 bases from V and 8 from J, leaving 10 bases between them. CDR1 SQVTM and CDR2 ANQGSEA come from the germline V gene. CDR3 sequence: CSVAGREAFF. The CDR3 DNA sequence: TGCAGCGTCGCGGGGCGGGAAGCTTTCTTT.

This clonotype was counted many times. V and J are TRBV7-2 and TRBJ1-2, with a tentative D call TRBD1 (6 bases). The V end lost 2 bases, the J end lost 3 bases, and 7 bases lay between the germline ends. Germline V gene data show CDR1 as SGHTA and CDR2 as FQGNSA. This CDR3 contains 13 residues. For the CDR3, the DNA is TGTGCCAGCAGCTTATGGACAGACTATGGCTACACCTTC. This sequence encodes CASSLWTDYGYTF.